These 8 T cell receptor beta chains were sequenced from one sample in a study of CD8 T cells in ankylosing spondylitis. Points from the study as a whole: The study identified a TCR beta motif of several highly homologous variants that appeared characteristic of ankylosing spondylitis blood.

The antigens of these receptors remain unknown. TCRdb reprocessed the 5' RACE reads with MiXCR, giving one entry per CDR3 protein. Counted here are 200,000 to 250,000 distinct CDR3 sequences, about 7% occurring once; the ten biggest clones make up about 14%. Sequencing input: blood, either unsorted or a sorted T cell fraction (not recorded which). Receptor source: a male donor with ankylosing spondylitis.

This clonotype was seen repeatedly, ten times or more. The rearrangement uses TRBV4-3 and TRBJ1-2; no clear D gene. The CDR3 extends over 14 amino acids. Deletions cut 6 bases from V and 7 bases from J, with 18 bases between. Looked up from germline, CDR1 is LGHNA and CDR2 is YSLEER. CDR3 amino acids: CASRSFGETAGYTF. The DNA of the CDR3 is TGCGCCAGCAGGTCCTTTGGGGAAACAGCTGGCTACACCTTC.

This clonotype showed up many times. The gene calls are TRBV9 and TRBJ1-1; no definite D call. From germline, CDR1 is SGDLS and CDR2 YYNGEE. V was pared by 1 base and J by 0 bases, with 7 bases between. CDR3 size: 14 residues. In nucleotides, the CDR3 is TGTGCCAGCAGCGTACGAGCGATGAACACTGAAGCTTTCTTT. Its translation: CASSVRAMNTEAFF.

This clonotype occurred many times. J is TRBJ1-2 and V is TRBV4-1; D remains unclear. Looked up from germline, CDR1 is MGHRA and CDR2 is YSYEKL. Trimming removed 0 bases at V and 2 bases at J, with 10 bases between. The CDR3 runs 15 residues. As DNA, the CDR3 is TGCGCCAGCAGCCAAGATCAACCAGGAAACTATGGCTACACCTTC. It translates to CASSQDQPGNYGYTF.

This clonotype was counted at least ten times. This chain uses TRBV4-3 with TRBJ1-5; D uncertain. This CDR3 region has 16 residues. Between the trimmed V and J ends, which lost 0 bases and 0 bases, there was a span of 9 bases. Per germline, CDR1 LGHNA and CDR2 YSLEER. The CDR3 sequence: CASSQEVSYSNQPQHF. CDR3 coding DNA: TGCGCCAGCAGCCAAGAAGTCAGCTATAGCAATCAGCCCCAGCATTTT.

This sequence joins TRBV14 and TRBJ2-7, with a tentative D call TRBD1 (5 bases). Trimming took off 1 base at V and 0 bases at J, with 13 bases between the two ends. Germline CDR1 reads SGHDN; CDR2 reads FVKESK. The CDR3 sequence is 16 residues long. The CDR3 reads CASSQGGGLSSYEQYF. The DNA of the CDR3 is TGTGCCAGCAGCCAAGGGGGCGGCCTCAGCTCCTACGAGCAGTACTTC.

This clonotype was picked up many times. The chain links TRBV2 to TRBJ2-1, with D possibly TRBD1 on 5 matching bases. This CDR3 has 14 amino acids. Trimming took off 0 bases at V and 9 bases at J, with 12 bases between the two ends. Per the germline V gene, CDR1 is SNHLY and CDR2 is FYNNEI. DNA for the CDR3: TGTGCCAGCAGTGAAGCGCTTCAGGGTACTGAGCAGTTCTTC. Protein sequence: CASSEALQGTEQFF. Full variable domain (remainder filled in from reference TRBV2 and TRBJ2-1): EPEVTQTPSHQVTQMGQEVILRCVPISNHLYFYWYRQILGQKVEFLVSFYNNEISEKSEIFDDQFSVERPDGSNFTLKIRSTKLEDSAMYFCASSEALQGTEQFFGPGTRLTVL.

Comment on this clonotype: A much larger clonotype is one base distant, so this may be a read error. V is TRBV7-6 and J is TRBJ2-2; D is undetermined. Germline loops: CDR1 SGHVS, CDR2 FNYEAQ. The CDR3 is 15 amino acids. The germline V and J ends were trimmed by 2 bases and 7 bases, with 14 bases remaining between them. CDR3 sequence reads: CASSLTALGGGELFF. The CDR3 DNA reads TGTGCCAGCAGCTTAACGGCTCTAGGCGGCGGGGAGCTGTTTTTT.

The sample holds many counts of this clonotype. The chain combines TRBV5-1 with TRBJ1-4; unclear D gene. Germline V gene lookup returns CDR1 SGHRS and CDR2 YFSETQ. The CDR3 is 16 amino acids. V lost 0 bases to trimming and J lost 8 bases, with 17 bases between them. The CDR3 is CASSLALAGEEEKLFF. Written as DNA, the CDR3 is TGCGCCAGCAGCTTGGCCTTGGCGGGCGAGGAAGAAAAACTGTTTTTT. The whole variable domain, filled in from reference TRBV5-1 and TRBJ1-4, reads KAGVTQTPRYLIKTRGQQVTLSCSPISGHRSVSWYQQTPGQGLQFLFEYFSETQRNKGNFPGRFSGRQFSNSRSEMNVSTLELGDSALYLCASSLALAGEEEKLFFGSGTQLSVL.